Below are 30 T cell receptor beta chains sequenced from a single sample in a study of PD-L1 blockade in urothelial cancer. The protocol was immunoSEQ multiplex PCR, while the TCRdb copy is restricted to in-frame clones and leaves out a portion. Altogether around 100,000 clones are present, 90% being singletons, with the ten largest covering about 1.7%. Sample time point: pretreatment peripheral blood. The sample consisted of PBMCs, taken around atezolizumab (anti-PD-L1) treatment. The receptors were sampled from a man aged 55 to 70 with urothelial cancer.

This clone has a single count. The rearrangement links TRBV29-1 to TRBJ1-5, with 10 positions matching TRBD1. The V gene end was trimmed by 6 bases and the J gene end by 0 bases; junction bases not matched to a gene: 2. Germline V gene sequence: CDR1 SQVTM, CDR2 ANQGSEA. The CDR3 length is 14 residues. The DNA of the CDR3 is TGCAGCGTGGGACAGGGGTTTAGCAATCAGCCCCAGCATTTT. Translating it yields CSVGQGFSNQPQHF. Complete variable domain (other parts from reference TRBV29-1 and TRBJ1-5): SAVISQKPSRDICQRGTSLTIQCQVDSQVTMMFWYRQQPGQSLTLIATANQGSEATYESGFVIDKFPISRPNLTFSTLTVSNMSPEDSSIYLCSVGQGFSNQPQHFGDGTRLSIL.

The chain combines TRBV5-1 with TRBJ2-7, with D perhaps matching TRBD1 (5 bases). The CDR3 loop spans 14 amino acids. Germline CDR1 reads SGHRS; CDR2 reads YFSETQ. Trimming cost V 0 bases and J 4 bases, with 11 bases left between them. The CDR3 sequence: CASSLGQGLYEQYF. CDR3 nucleotides: TGCGCCAGCAGCTTGGGGCAGGGCTTGTACGAGCAGTACTTC.

This sequence joins TRBV6-5 and TRBJ1-5; D is uncertain. The CDR3 totals 13 residues. Germline CDR1 reads MNHEY; CDR2 reads SVGAGI. Deletions cut 0 bases from V and 8 bases from J, with 8 bases between. As DNA, the CDR3 is TGTGCCAGCAGTTACTCGACCGGGAAGCCCCAGCATTTT. Protein: CASSYSTGKPQHF.

This clone was counted only a few times. The chain joins TRBV7-9 to TRBJ1-5, with D tentatively TRBD1 (5 bases). The V and J ends lost 4 bases and 5 bases respectively, with 21 bases between them. This CDR3 comprises 17 residues. Germline V CDR1 and CDR2: SEHNR, FQNEAQ (reference sequence). The CDR3 loop reads CASSSVSTGSEDQPQHF. The CDR3 coding sequence is TGTGCCAGCAGCTCAGTGAGTACAGGCTCCGAAGATCAGCCCCAGCATTTT.

The table lists this clone with a few counts. This sequence joins TRBV11-1 and TRBJ1-4; D may be TRBD1 (6 bases). V was pared by 5 bases and J by 4 bases, with 14 bases between. The germline V gene has CDR1 SGHAT and CDR2 FQDESV (reference sequence). This CDR3 is built from 15 residues. The CDR3 DNA sequence: TGTGCCAGCAGCCTAGGACAGCTGATTAATGAAAAACTGTTTTTT. Amino acids: CASSLGQLINEKLFF.

The chain uses TRBV6-1 and TRBJ1-4; 7 bases match TRBD1. V was clipped by 3 bases and J by 8 bases; unmatched bases: 9. From germline, CDR1 is MNHNS and CDR2 SASEGT. CDR3 length equals 15 residues. The CDR3 spells CASSEIAAGGEKLFF. CDR3 DNA: TGTGCCAGCAGTGAGATAGCGGCAGGGGGGGAAAAACTGTTTTTT.

The V gene is TRBV4-1, the J gene TRBJ2-1; 10 bases are a match to TRBD2. Germline loops: CDR1 MGHRA, CDR2 YSYEKL. J lost 5 bases, V lost 4 bases, and 20 bases had no gene match. The CDR3 runs to 20 residues. As DNA, the CDR3 is TGCGCCAGCAGCCTGAAACAATCTAGCGGGAGTGGGACCTCAGACAATGAGCAGTTCTTC. This sequence encodes CASSLKQSSGSGTSDNEQFF.

This clone was observed a single time. This chain joins TRBV7-2 and TRBJ2-7, with D tentatively TRBD2 (7 bases). The germline V and J ends were trimmed by 5 bases and 9 bases, with 20 bases remaining between them. The V gene's germline CDR1 is SGHTA and CDR2 FQGNSA. The length of the CDR3 is 14 residues. CDR3 residues: CASSPAGGRSTQYF. The CDR3 region has the DNA TGTGCCAGCAGCCCCGCCGGGGGGCGAAGTACGCAGTACTTC.

This sequence joins TRBV7-2 and TRBJ2-1; 11 bases fit TRBD2. The CDR3 totals 15 residues. With V trimmed by 5 bases and J by 2 bases, 2 bases remained unmatched. Germline CDR1 is SGHTA and CDR2 is FQGNSA. Here the CDR3 DNA reads TGTGCCAGCAGCCTACTAGCGGGGGCCTACAATGAGCAGTTCTTC. Its translation is CASSLLAGAYNEQFF.

V gene TRBV11-1 combines with J gene TRBJ2-3; TRBD2 matches 7 bases. The CDR3 contains 16 residues. V shed 3 bases, J shed 4 bases, and the junction held 10 bases outside the gene matches. CDR1 is SGHAT and CDR2 is FQDESV in the germline V gene (reference sequence). This chain's CDR3 is CASSFGERDLADTQYF. The CDR3 DNA reads TGTGCCAGCAGCTTTGGGGAGCGGGATTTAGCAGATACGCAGTATTTT.

The chain is built from TRBV5-5 and TRBJ1-2; D remains unclear. Trimming cost V 1 base and J 6 bases, with 19 bases left between them. CDR1 SGHKS and CDR2 YYEKEE come from the germline V gene (reference sequence). The CDR3 has 16 residues. CDR3 DNA sequence: TGTGCCAGCAGCTTGCTCCAGGAGGCTCGTGGGGATGGCTACACCTTC. As protein: CASSLLQEARGDGYTF. Variable domain in full (rest from reference TRBV5-5 and TRBJ1-2): DAGVTQSPTHLIKTRGQQVTLRCSPISGHKSVSWYQQVLGQGPQFIFQYYEKEERGRGNFPDRFSARQFPNYSSELNVNALLLGDSALYLCASSLLQEARGDGYTFGSGTRLTVV.

Worth noting for this clone: Other nucleotide sequences from this sample produce the same CDR3. The chain is built from TRBV15 and TRBJ1-2; tentative D call: TRBD1 (6 bases). The germline V and J ends were trimmed by 3 bases and 4 bases, with 9 bases remaining between them. From germline, CDR1 is LNHNV and CDR2 YYDKDF (reference sequence). CDR3 length equals 13 residues. The CDR3 nucleotides are TGTGCCACCAGCAGGGGGGGGGCCTATGGCTACACCTTC. Translating gives CATSRGGAYGYTF.

This clone was seen more than once but under ten times. The chain employs TRBV9 and TRBJ1-6; 10 nucleotides align to TRBD1. The CDR3 contains 17 residues. V shed 0 bases and J 10 bases; nucleotides not matched to a gene: 10. Per the germline V gene, CDR1 is SGDLS and CDR2 is YYNGEE. The CDR3 DNA sequence: TGTGCCAGCAGCGTAGGTGACCGACAGGGGGCAGGATCACCCCTCCACTTT. This codes for CASSVGDRQGAGSPLHF.

The chain carries TRBV7-3 and TRBJ2-3, with 8 bases matching TRBD2. The CDR3 has 15 amino acids. The germline V gene has CDR1 SGHTA and CDR2 FQGTGA. Trimming cost V 4 bases and J 7 bases; bases outside gene matches: 10. The CDR3 sequence is CASSSFSGGPNTQYF. The CDR3 coding sequence is TGTGCCAGCAGCTCCTTTTCGGGGGGGCCAAATACGCAGTATTTT. The entire variable domain, with the rest obtained from reference TRBV7-3 and TRBJ2-3, is as follows: GAGVSQTPSNKVTEKGKYVELRCDPISGHTALYWYRQSLGQGPEFLIYFQGTGAADDSGLPNDRFFAVRPEGSVSTLKIQRTERGDSAVYLCASSSFSGGPNTQYFGPGTRLTVL.

V usage is TRBV4-3 and J usage is TRBJ1-1; 8 bases align to TRBD1. There are 15 residues in the CDR3. Germline assignment: CDR1 LGHNA and CDR2 YSLEER. The J segment lost 4 bases and the V segment lost 3 bases, leaving 7 bases of the junction unmatched. The CDR3 DNA reads as TGCGCCAGCAGCCAGGACAGGGTTTATGGCACTGAAGCTTTCTTT. Its translation: CASSQDRVYGTEAFF.

The J gene is TRBJ2-7, the V gene TRBV10-1; 13 positions match TRBD2. Trimming at V came to 4 bases and at J to 6 bases, leaving 6 bases not matched to a gene. Germline lookup yields CDR1 WNHNN and CDR2 SYGVQD (reference sequence). The CDR3 length is 15 residues. The CDR3 sequence is CASSVGLAGVTEQYF. The CDR3 DNA reads TGCGCCAGCAGTGTAGGACTAGCGGGAGTTACCGAGCAGTACTTC.

The chain joins TRBV30 to TRBJ1-2; tentative D call: TRBD1 (5 bases). V lost 7 bases and J 3 bases, leaving 15 bases between the germline ends. Germline-derived CDR1 and CDR2 are GTSNPN and SVGIG (reference sequence). This CDR3 has 13 residues. This CDR3 is CASSLGTYYGYTF. The DNA for the CDR3 is TGTGCCTCGAGCCTGGGGACTTACTATGGCTACACCTTC.

The chain has TRBV9 and TRBJ2-2, with TRBD1 as a possible D gene (5 bases). CDR3 length: 14 residues. Trimming pared 3 bases from V and 1 base from J, leaving 7 bases between. Germline V CDR1 and CDR2: SGDLS, YYNGEE. The CDR3 loop is CASSATGNTGELFF. CDR3 bases: TGTGCCAGCAGCGCTACAGGGAACACCGGGGAGCTGTTTTTT. The full variable domain, its missing parts supplied by reference TRBV9 and TRBJ2-2, is DSGVTQTPKHLITATGQRVTLRCSPRSGDLSVYWYQQSLDQGLQFLIQYYNGEERAKGNILERFSAQQFPDLHSELNLSSLELGDSALYFCASSATGNTGELFFGEGSRLTVL.

Points on this clone: One end of the junction fails to match germline, which may point to a read error. V and J are TRBV5-6 and TRBJ2-7; 8 nucleotides line up with TRBD2. Germline CDR1 reads SGHDT; CDR2 reads YYEEEE. This CDR3 has 15 residues. CDR3 in DNA: TGTGCCAGCAGCTCCTGGTATCAAGCGGGAGCCGAAAGTCTCTTC. It codes for CASSSWYQAGAESLF.

The chain recombines TRBV6-6 with TRBJ2-5; no clear D gene. The CDR3 is 11 residues long. Germline-derived CDR1 and CDR2 are MNHNY and SVGAGI (reference sequence). V gave up 0 bases and J gave up 12 bases, with 8 bases separating them. The CDR3 bases are TGTGCCAGCAGTTACTCCCAGGTTGAGTACTTC. It encodes CASSYSQVEYF.

There are a few counts of this clone. The chain links TRBV7-2 to TRBJ2-7; 9 nucleotides agree with TRBD1. The J segment lost 4 bases and the V segment lost 5 bases, leaving 3 bases of the junction unmatched. The CDR3 loop spans 13 amino acids. Germline V CDR1 and CDR2: SGHTA, FQGNSA. CDR3 coding DNA: TGTGCCAGCAGCATGGACAGGGGATACGAGCAGTACTTC. It yields the protein CASSMDRGYEQYF.

A few counts support this clone. The chain combines TRBV30 with TRBJ1-5; 10 bases fit TRBD1. This CDR3 has 14 residues. Trimming took 7 bases from V and 7 from J; bases not matched to a gene: 10. The germline CDR1 and CDR2 sequences are GTSNPN and SVGIG (reference sequence). The CDR3 reads CALRQGALGQPQHF. The CDR3 DNA reads TGTGCCTTACGACAGGGGGCGCTAGGCCAGCCCCAGCATTTT.

Only one count was recorded for this clone. This chain links TRBV7-9 with TRBJ1-1; D gene ambiguous. The V end was cut by 7 bases, the J end by 2 bases, with 11 bases between. Germline V gene lookup returns CDR1 SEHNR and CDR2 FQNEAQ (reference sequence). CDR3 length: 13 residues. The CDR3 DNA is TGTGCCAGCAACTCCCAGGCTAACACTGAAGCTTTCTTT. It specifies CASNSQANTEAFF.

The chain is built from TRBV11-2 and TRBJ2-5, with D unresolved. Trimming pared 4 bases from V and 4 bases from J, leaving 7 bases between. There are 12 residues in the CDR3. CDR1 and CDR2 (germline): SGHAT, FQNNGV. This CDR3 reads CASSYGLETQYF. The CDR3 coding sequence is TGTGCCAGCAGCTATGGGCTAGAGACCCAGTACTTC. Combining the CDR3 with reference TRBV11-2 and TRBJ2-5 gives the whole variable domain EAGVAQSPRYKIIEKRQSVAFWCNPISGHATLYWYQQILGQGPKLLIQFQNNGVVDDSQLPKDRFSAERLKGVDSTLKIQPAKLEDSAVYLCASSYGLETQYFGPGTRLLVL.

The chain joins TRBV11-2 to TRBJ2-7; 8 positions match TRBD1. Germline CDR1 is SGHAT and CDR2 is FQNNGV. V was clipped by 3 bases and J by 0 bases; unmatched bases: 10. CDR3 length equals 17 residues. The CDR3 region has the DNA TGTGCCAGCAGCTTCCTAACGGACAGGGTGAGCTCCTACGAGCAGTACTTC. Its translation is CASSFLTDRVSSYEQYF. The variable domain in full, with the rest retrieved from reference TRBV11-2 and TRBJ2-7, is EAGVAQSPRYKIIEKRQSVAFWCNPISGHATLYWYQQILGQGPKLLIQFQNNGVVDDSQLPKDRFSAERLKGVDSTLKIQPAKLEDSAVYLCASSFLTDRVSSYEQYFGPGTRLTVT.

This clone has only one observation. The chain links TRBV4-3 to TRBJ2-7; 7 bases fit TRBD2. CDR1 is LGHNA and CDR2 is YSLEER in the germline V gene. V shed 0 bases and J 3 bases; nucleotides not matched to a gene: 11. This CDR3 contains 17 residues. CDR3 sequence reads: CASSQDRGSGFGYEQYF. For the CDR3, the DNA is TGCGCCAGCAGCCAAGATCGGGGTAGCGGGTTTGGCTACGAGCAGTACTTC.

The genes are TRBV6-5 and TRBJ2-7, with 7 bases fitting TRBD2. The CDR3 is 13 amino acids. Germline trimming cut 6 bases from V and 0 bases from J; bases unmatched to any gene: 2. The germline gives CDR1 MNHEY, CDR2 SVGAGI. CDR3 loop: CASRGGNSYEQYF. CDR3 coding DNA: TGTGCCAGCAGGGGGGGGAACTCCTACGAGCAGTACTTC.

The chain is built from TRBV27 and TRBJ2-1, with TRBD2 matching 14 bases. Germline CDR1 and CDR2: MNHEY and SMNVEV (reference sequence). The CDR3 is made up of 19 amino acids. V lost 0 bases to trimming and J lost 0 bases; unmatched junction nucleotides: 4. The CDR3 loop is CASSLSGTSGGYSYNEQFF. CDR3 DNA sequence: TGTGCCAGCAGTTTATCGGGGACTAGCGGGGGTTACTCCTACAATGAGCAGTTCTTC.

The rearrangement uses TRBV5-1 and TRBJ2-7; 10 nucleotides align to TRBD2. The CDR3 is made up of 13 amino acids. CDR1 and CDR2 from the germline V gene are SGHRS and YFSETQ. Trimming removed 4 bases from V and 7 bases from J; junction bases left unmatched: 5. CDR3 DNA sequence: TGCGCCAGCAGCCCGGGACTAGCGCGGGAGCAGTACTTC. Translated, it gives CASSPGLAREQYF.

The V gene is TRBV5-6, the J gene TRBJ2-3, with D possibly matching TRBD1 (5 bases). The germline V gene encodes CDR1 SGHDT and CDR2 YYEEEE. The CDR3 length is 12 residues. V was cut by 1 base and J by 9 bases, with 9 bases left in between. The CDR3 region is CASSLSTGTQYF. The CDR3 bases are TGTGCCAGCAGCTTGAGCACAGGAACGCAGTATTTT.